The next 30 T cell receptor beta chains were all read from a single sample in a study of Ad26.COV2.S vaccination and SARS-CoV-2 variants. Treatment here: some 20 received Ad26.COV2.S at low or high dose, single or two shots; several received placebo; per-sample allocation not given. The study sampled participants on day 63 after the first vaccine or placebo injection. Here immunoSEQ multiplex PCR was the method, and the copy in TCRdb shows in-frame clones only, minus some. The table has roughly 390,000 clones, 75% to 90% seen once; the top ten hold roughly 3%. The sample here was peripheral blood, taken in a trial of Ad26.COV2.S vaccine versus placebo. The receptor source for this set is a person aged 18-65 years who received the Ad26.COV2.S COVID-19 vaccine or a placebo.

This chain connects TRBV2 to TRBJ2-7, with D possibly matching TRBD1 (5 bases). Per the germline V gene, CDR1 is SNHLY and CDR2 is FYNNEI. Trimming left V 1 base short and J 0 bases short, with 7 bases between. The CDR3 consists of 14 residues. The CDR3 nucleotides are TGTGCCAGCAGTGAAGACAGGAACTCCTACGAGCAGTACTTC. As protein: CASSEDRNSYEQYF.

This chain joins TRBV7-2 and TRBJ2-7; D could derive from TRBD1 or TRBD2 (5 bases each). Deletions cut 4 bases from V and 0 bases from J, with 10 bases between. The CDR3 loop spans 14 amino acids. Looked up from germline, CDR1 is SGHTA and CDR2 is FQGNSA. For the CDR3, the DNA is TGTGCCAGCAGCTCCCAGGGAGTCTCCTACGAGCAGTACTTC. This gives the protein CASSSQGVSYEQYF.

The chain links TRBV19 to TRBJ1-1; D remains ambiguous. The V gene lost 1 base and the J gene lost 3 bases, with 12 bases spanning the gap. CDR3 length equals 15 residues. The germline V gene has CDR1 LNHDA and CDR2 SQIVND (reference sequence). As DNA, the CDR3 is TGTGCCAGTAGTATAGGGAGGGTTCGCGACACTGAAGCTTTCTTT. Translating gives CASSIGRVRDTEAFF.

The V gene is TRBV6-6, the J gene TRBJ2-1, with D perhaps matching TRBD2 (5 bases). CDR3 length: 13 residues. Germline loops: CDR1 MNHNY, CDR2 SVGAGI (reference sequence). The V gene lost 0 bases and the J gene lost 9 bases, with 9 bases spanning the gap. The CDR3 loop is CASSYSRESEQFF. The CDR3 coding sequence is TGTGCCAGCAGTTACTCGAGGGAGAGTGAGCAGTTCTTC.

The chain's CDR3 is CASSEGVGKVGYEQYF. CDR3 nucleotide sequence: TGTGCCAGCAGTGAAGGAGTAGGGAAGGTTGGCTACGAGCAGTACTTC. J is TRBJ2-7 and V is TRBV6-1; unclear D gene. The CDR3 has 16 residues. Looked up from germline, CDR1 is MNHNS and CDR2 is SASEGT. V gave up 1 base and J gave up 3 bases, with 16 bases separating them.

This clone was seen a single time. CDR3 in DNA: TGCGCCAGCAGCTTGGCCGGGATGCAGCAAGAGACCCAGTACTTC. Protein sequence: CASSLAGMQQETQYF. This sequence joins TRBV5-1 and TRBJ2-5; possible D gene TRBD2, 5 bases. The CDR3 runs to 15 residues. Between the trimmed V and J ends, which lost 0 bases and 2 bases, there was a span of 11 bases. Germline V gives CDR1 SGHRS, CDR2 YFSETQ.

The chain combines TRBV4-1 with TRBJ1-1; D possibly corresponds to TRBD1 (5 bases). Germline CDR1 and CDR2: MGHRA and YSYEKL. This CDR3 is 13 amino acids long. V was pared by 8 bases and J by 1 base, with 11 bases between. The DNA of the CDR3 is TGCGCCAGCTCCAGGGCCTCGAACACTGAAGCTTTCTTT. This encodes CASSRASNTEAFF.

V and J are TRBV6-6 and TRBJ2-7, with no clear D. The V end was cut by 7 bases, the J end by 4 bases, with 23 bases between. This CDR3 is built from 16 residues. Germline V gives CDR1 MNHNY, CDR2 SVGAGI (reference sequence). As DNA, the CDR3 is TGTGCCAGCACCCCTTCTTCTGGGCGCCTGTGGTACGAGCAGTACTTC. It translates to CASTPSSGRLWYEQYF.

The V call is TRBV6-5, the J call TRBJ1-1; unclear D gene. This CDR3 is built from 13 residues. The V end was cut by 3 bases, the J end by 0 bases, with 5 bases between. Germline CDR1 MNHEY, CDR2 SVGAGI. The CDR3 loop reads CASSYEVNTEAFF. The CDR3 DNA follows: TGTGCCAGCAGTTATGAGGTGAACACTGAAGCTTTCTTT.

In regard to this clone: This specimen includes other DNA sequences encoding the same CDR3. The chain uses TRBV12-5 and TRBJ2-2; 7 bases are shared with TRBD2. Germline V gene data show CDR1 as LGHNT and CDR2 as FRNRAP. The V and J ends lost 0 bases and 7 bases, in that order; junction bases with no gene match: 8. This CDR3 comprises 16 residues. Here the CDR3 reads CASGLVVGRGRGELFF. CDR3 coding DNA: TGTGCTAGTGGTTTGGTAGTAGGGAGGGGTCGCGGGGAGCTGTTTTTT.

The J gene is TRBJ2-7, the V gene TRBV5-4; D unclear. Germline lookup yields CDR1 SGHNT and CDR2 YYREEE (reference sequence). V shed 2 bases and J shed 0 bases, with 6 bases lying between them. This CDR3 has 13 residues. For the CDR3, the DNA is TGTGCCAGCAGCTTCGACAACTCCTACGAGCAGTACTTC. This translates into CASSFDNSYEQYF.

As for this clone: Distinct nucleotide sequences in the sample also encode this CDR3. V is TRBV20-1 and J is TRBJ2-3; TRBD2 agrees at 8 bases. Germline CDR1 and CDR2: DFQATT and SNEGSKA (reference sequence). The CDR3 length is 14 residues. V shed 3 bases, J shed 4 bases, and the junction held 6 bases outside the gene matches. The CDR3 nucleotides read TGCAGTGCTAGTCTTGCGGGGGGTTCAGATACGCAGTATTTT. It encodes CSASLAGGSDTQYF.

This rearrangement joins TRBV7-2 to TRBJ1-2, with unresolved D. From germline, CDR1 is SGHTA and CDR2 FQGNSA. Trimming took off 1 base at V and 3 bases at J, with 12 bases between the two ends. The CDR3 has 15 amino acids. This CDR3 reads CASSLGLTDDYGYTF. CDR3 coding DNA: TGTGCCAGCAGCTTAGGGCTAACAGACGACTATGGCTACACCTTC.

This sequence joins TRBV9 and TRBJ2-1, with TRBD1 matching 7 bases. This CDR3 spans 15 amino acids. The germline gives CDR1 SGDLS, CDR2 YYNGEE. Losses at the gene ends were 4 bases for V and 4 bases for J; bases not matched to a gene: 8. The CDR3 sequence: CASSPRQGLYNEQFF. DNA for the CDR3: TGTGCCAGCAGCCCCCGACAGGGATTATACAATGAGCAGTTCTTC. Filled out from reference TRBV9 and TRBJ2-1, the complete variable domain reads DSGVTQTPKHLITATGQRVTLRCSPRSGDLSVYWYQQSLDQGLQFLIQYYNGEERAKGNILERFSAQQFPDLHSELNLSSLELGDSALYFCASSPRQGLYNEQFFGPGTRLTVL.

The DNA of the CDR3 is TGTGCCATCTCCCCTGGGATTAGCACAGATACGCAGTATTTT. It codes for CAISPGISTDTQYF. This chain joins TRBV10-3 and TRBJ2-3, with unresolved D. The ends were cut back, 8 bases at V and 0 bases at J, with 12 bases in the middle. CDR1 ENHRY and CDR2 SYGVKD come from the germline V gene. This CDR3 contains 14 residues.

This clone was seen only once. The gene calls are TRBV5-6 and TRBJ1-3; D unresolved. The CDR3 has 13 amino acids. V lost 1 base and J 0 bases, leaving 2 bases between the germline ends. CDR1 SGHDT and CDR2 YYEEEE come from the germline V gene. This CDR3 is CASSLISGNTIYF. CDR3 DNA: TGTGCCAGCAGCTTGATCTCTGGAAACACCATATATTTT.

This chain connects TRBV7-2 to TRBJ2-3; weak D call: TRBD1 (7 bases). This CDR3 is 13 amino acids long. Trimming stripped 7 bases from V and 5 bases from J, with 13 bases between. Per germline, CDR1 SGHTA and CDR2 FQGNSA. The CDR3 DNA is TGTGCCAGCATGGAGGGGGCAGGAGATACGCAGTATTTT. Its protein is CASMEGAGDTQYF.

V is TRBV7-2 and J is TRBJ1-2, with 8 bases aligning to TRBD1. V was clipped by 4 bases and J by 8 bases; unmatched bases: 9. The CDR3 covers 14 residues. The germline gives CDR1 SGHTA, CDR2 FQGNSA. Here the CDR3 reads CASSSGRGLGGYTF. The CDR3 DNA reads TGTGCCAGCAGCTCGGGCAGGGGGCTGGGGGGCTACACCTTC.

V usage is TRBV3-1 (or the pseudogene TRBV3-2) and J usage is TRBJ1-2; 7 bases align to TRBD1. The CDR3 covers 16 residues. Looked up from germline, CDR1 is LGHDT and CDR2 is YNNKEL (reference sequence). J gave up 7 bases and V 3 bases, and 14 bases lay outside the gene matches. The chain's CDR3 is CASSQFWGPGQAGYTF. The CDR3 nucleotides are TGTGCCAGCAGCCAGTTTTGGGGGCCAGGACAGGCTGGCTACACCTTC.

The CDR3 coding sequence is TGCGCCAGCAGCCAAGGTTGGACCTGGGGGACTGAAGCTTTCTTT. Residues: CASSQGWTWGTEAFF. V is TRBV4-1 and J is TRBJ1-1, with D possibly being TRBD1 (5 bases). This CDR3 has 15 amino acids. Germline V gives CDR1 MGHRA, CDR2 YSYEKL. V lost 1 base and J 5 bases, leaving 14 bases between the germline ends.

This clone has more than one count but fewer than ten. J is TRBJ1-2 and V is TRBV7-2; 8 bases are shared with TRBD1. The V segment lost 3 bases and the J segment 2 bases; nucleotides outside the gene matches: 5. The CDR3 has 15 residues. CDR1 SGHTA and CDR2 FQGNSA come from the germline V gene. The CDR3 bases are TGTGCCAGCAGCTTCGACAGGGGCCAAAACTATGGCTACACCTTC. Translation: CASSFDRGQNYGYTF.

The chain uses TRBV5-4 and TRBJ1-2, with D perhaps TRBD1 (5 bases). Trimming took off 5 bases at V and 4 bases at J, with 15 bases between the two ends. The germline CDR1 and CDR2 sequences are SGHNT and YYREEE (reference sequence). CDR3 length: 14 residues. CDR3 loop: CASSLEGRVYGYTF. CDR3 coding DNA: TGTGCCAGCAGTCTTGAGGGCAGGGTCTATGGCTACACCTTC. The variable domain in full, completed from reference TRBV5-4 and TRBJ1-2, reads ETGVTQSPTHLIKTRGQQVTLRCSSQSGHNTVSWYQQALGQGPQFIFQYYREEENGRGNFPPRFSGLQFPNYSSELNVNALELDDSALYLCASSLEGRVYGYTFGSGTRLTVV.

The genes are TRBV7-6 and TRBJ2-7; 11 nucleotides match TRBD1. CDR1 is SGHVS, CDR2 FNYEAQ, per germline. V lost 5 bases and J lost 7; bases outside the gene matches: 13. The length of the CDR3 is 16 residues. The CDR3 protein is CASSAGQGALMYEQYF. DNA for the CDR3: TGTGCCAGCAGCGCCGGACAGGGGGCGCTTATGTATGAGCAGTACTTC.

The chain carries TRBV18 and TRBJ1-2; D not resolved. CDR3 size: 13 residues. V lost 1 base to trimming and J lost 6 bases, with 9 bases between them. Germline assignment: CDR1 KGHSH and CDR2 LQKENI. CDR3 DNA: TGTGCCAGCTCACCACTGAAGGGCGATGGCTACACCTTC. This gives the protein CASSPLKGDGYTF.

A few counts support this clone. V is TRBV2 and J is TRBJ1-5; no firm D call. Germline CDR1 is SNHLY and CDR2 is FYNNEI. This CDR3 is built from 13 residues. V lost 3 bases, J lost 6 bases, and 9 bases lay in between. The CDR3 sequence is CASSETRTQPQHF. In DNA form, the CDR3 reads TGTGCCAGCAGTGAGACCAGAACTCAGCCCCAGCATTTT.

On this clone itself: In the same sample, other DNA sequences code for this CDR3. This chain connects TRBV11-2 to TRBJ1-1, with 7 bases matching TRBD1. CDR1 is SGHAT and CDR2 is FQNNGV in the germline V gene. CDR3 length: 14 amino acids. Trimming removed 2 bases from V and 1 base from J; junction bases left unmatched: 1. This chain's CDR3 is CASSLSGGNTEAFF. The CDR3 coding sequence is TGTGCCAGCAGCTTATCAGGGGGGAACACTGAAGCTTTCTTT.

This clone was observed a handful of times. The rearrangement links TRBV2 to TRBJ1-4; tentatively, D is TRBD1 (6 bases). The V end was cut by 3 bases, the J end by 10 bases, with 15 bases between. CDR1 is SNHLY and CDR2 is FYNNEI in the germline V gene. The CDR3 loop spans 14 amino acids. CDR3 loop: CASSDRTGLGKLFF. CDR3 nucleotide sequence: TGTGCCAGCAGTGATAGAACAGGGTTAGGAAAACTGTTTTTT.

J is TRBJ1-2 and V is TRBV29-1; weak D call: TRBD1 (6 bases). This CDR3 region has 11 residues. Trimming cost V 4 bases and J 8 bases, with 11 bases left between them. Germline-derived CDR1 and CDR2 are SQVTM and ANQGSEA. DNA for the CDR3: TGCAGCGTTGCAGGGGATGAGGGCTACACCTTC. Translated, it gives CSVAGDEGYTF.

The chain combines TRBV11-2 with TRBJ1-2, with D hard to call. The V end lost 1 base, the J end lost 6 bases, and 9 bases lay between the germline ends. Germline values: CDR1 SGHAT, CDR2 FQNNGV. This CDR3 contains 13 residues. The CDR3 reads CASSLGVTDGYTF. CDR3 sequence (DNA): TGTGCCAGCAGCTTAGGAGTAACAGATGGCTACACCTTC.

The rearrangement links TRBV10-3 to TRBJ1-5; tentative D call: TRBD1 (6 bases). The CDR3 has 15 amino acids. V was pared by 10 bases and J by 5 bases, with 21 bases between. The germline V gene encodes CDR1 ENHRY and CDR2 SYGVKD. This chain's CDR3 is CATKEQGLRDQPQHF. In nucleotides, the CDR3 is TGTGCCACCAAGGAACAGGGTTTGAGGGATCAGCCCCAGCATTTT.